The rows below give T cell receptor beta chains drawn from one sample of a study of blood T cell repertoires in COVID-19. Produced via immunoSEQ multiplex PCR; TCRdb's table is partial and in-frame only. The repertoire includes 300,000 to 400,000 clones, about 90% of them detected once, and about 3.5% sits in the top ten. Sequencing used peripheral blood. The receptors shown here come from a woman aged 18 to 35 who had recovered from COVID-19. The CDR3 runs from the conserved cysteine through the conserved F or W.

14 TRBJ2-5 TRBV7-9 CASSPRQGFETQYF
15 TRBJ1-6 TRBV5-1 CASSLGQGSSSPLHF
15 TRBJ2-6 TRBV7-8 CASSKDRAGANVLTF
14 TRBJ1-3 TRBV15 CATSRGGLGNTIYF
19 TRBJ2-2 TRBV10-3 CAISSGGPTSGVNTGELFF
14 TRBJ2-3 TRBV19 CASSPREGADTQYF
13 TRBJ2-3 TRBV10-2 CASSEAVTDTQYF
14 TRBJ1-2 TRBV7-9 CASSEPGQGFGYTF
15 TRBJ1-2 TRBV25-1 CASSGSSALNYGYTF
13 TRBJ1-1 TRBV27 CASSLGGPDGAFF
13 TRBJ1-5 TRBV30 CAWGLRSNQPQHF
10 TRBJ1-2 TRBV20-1 CSASRDRYTF
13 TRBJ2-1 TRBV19 CASSVAGANEQFF
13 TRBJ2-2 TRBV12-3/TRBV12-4 CASCAGGAGELFF
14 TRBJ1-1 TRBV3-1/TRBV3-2 CASSPGHQNTEAFF
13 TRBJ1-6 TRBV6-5 CASTSGYGSPLHF
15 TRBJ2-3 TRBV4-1 CASSQARLALGTQYF
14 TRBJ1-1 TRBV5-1 CASSLDGQGTEAFF
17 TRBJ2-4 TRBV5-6 CASSLVSGGEAKNIQYF
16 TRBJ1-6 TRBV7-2 CASSSNRDRYNSPLHF
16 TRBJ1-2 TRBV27 CASSLGAGGAGYGYTF
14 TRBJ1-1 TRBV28 CASSSDSLNTEAFF
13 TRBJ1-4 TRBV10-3 CAISSFSNEKLFF
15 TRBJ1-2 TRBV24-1 CATSDFRGGGYGYTF
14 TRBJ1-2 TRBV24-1 CATSDRDSQPGYTF
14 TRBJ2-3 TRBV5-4 CASSSGLVTDTQYF
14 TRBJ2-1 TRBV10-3 CAISELAGDNEQFF
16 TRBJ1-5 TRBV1 CTSSREGQGKNQPQHF
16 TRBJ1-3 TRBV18 CASSPPKGQGGNTIYF
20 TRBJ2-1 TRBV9 CASSVDPGLAGVSSYNEQFF
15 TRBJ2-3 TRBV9 CASSPSPASTDTQYF
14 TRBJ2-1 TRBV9 CASSVDLQGNEQFF
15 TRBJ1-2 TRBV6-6 CASSYSTRQGYGYTF
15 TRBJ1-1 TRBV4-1 CASSAAGSGGTEAFF
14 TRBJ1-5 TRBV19 CASSIQDSNQPQHF
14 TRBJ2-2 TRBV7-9 CASSSGQITGELFF
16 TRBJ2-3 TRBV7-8 CASSLMLAGVKDTQYF
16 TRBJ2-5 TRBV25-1 CASSAYRDSPSETQYF
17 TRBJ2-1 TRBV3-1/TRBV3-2 CASSQEDRCCLYNEQFF
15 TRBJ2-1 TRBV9 CASSGRDRAYNEQFF
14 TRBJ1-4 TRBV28 CASSETGGREKLFF
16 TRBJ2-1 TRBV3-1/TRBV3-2 CASSQVRRGPNNEQFF
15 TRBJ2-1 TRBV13 CASSPGLAVNNEQFF
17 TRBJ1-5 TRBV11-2 CASRLINGGIPNQPQHF
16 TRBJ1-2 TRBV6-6 CASSYSVTGGPNGYTF
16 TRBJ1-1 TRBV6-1 CASSAVRDSLNTEAFF
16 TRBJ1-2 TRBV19 CASSPEWQRINYGYTF
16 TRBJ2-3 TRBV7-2 CASSSYLERATDTQYF
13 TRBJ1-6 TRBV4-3 CASSNQGASPLHF
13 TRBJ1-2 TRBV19 CASSTLRQAPYTF
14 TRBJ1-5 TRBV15 CATSKGQINQPQHF
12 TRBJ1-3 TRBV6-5 CATAREVNTIYF
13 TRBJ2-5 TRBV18 CASSPAGGETQYF
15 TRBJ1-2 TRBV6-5 CASRTAGERGYGYTF
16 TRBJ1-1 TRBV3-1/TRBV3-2 CASSQDGTGVNTEAFF
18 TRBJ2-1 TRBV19 CASSIYTRGSGRISEQFF
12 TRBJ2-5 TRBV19 CAKRRDQETQYF
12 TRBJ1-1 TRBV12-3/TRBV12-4 CASSLGGAEAFF
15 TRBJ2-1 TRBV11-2 CASTPGGPVGNEQFF